This passage covers 12 T cell receptor beta chains from one sample sequenced in a study of blood T cell repertoires in COVID-19. This table comes from immunoSEQ multiplex PCR, and its TCRdb copy is limited to in-frame clones, with some not included. The repertoire consists of approximately 240,000 clones, with about 83% occurring once and the leading ten covering roughly 5.5%. The sequencing input was peripheral blood. These receptors all come from a human donor in a cohort sampled during active COVID-19.

The chain joins TRBV28 to TRBJ1-1, with D maybe TRBD1 (5 bases). CDR1 is MDHEN, CDR2 SYDVKM, per germline. CDR3 length: 15 residues. Trimming pared 6 bases from V and 4 bases from J, leaving 18 bases between. The CDR3 loop reads CASSPGGSRVTEAFF. CDR3 coding DNA: TGTGCCAGCAGCCCTGGGGGGTCACGGGTCACTGAAGCTTTCTTT. The variable domain in full, completed from reference TRBV28 and TRBJ1-1, reads DVKVTQSSRYLVKRTGEKVFLECVQDMDHENMFWYRQDPGLGLRLIYFSYDVKMKEKGDIPEGYSVSREKKERFSLILESASTNQTSMYLCASSPGGSRVTEAFFGQGTRLTVV.

This clone appeared a few times. The V call is TRBV11-3, the J call TRBJ2-7; a weak D match, TRBD1 (6 bases). The length of the CDR3 is 13 residues. Germline CDR1 reads SGHNT; CDR2 reads YENEEA. V dropped 5 bases and J dropped 5 bases, with 13 bases sitting between them. The CDR3 loop is CASSLRGYDEQYF. The CDR3 nucleotides read TGTGCCAGCAGCCTCAGGGGCTACGACGAGCAGTACTTC.

CDR3 sequence reads: CASSLQTGDDTEAFF. DNA of the CDR3: TGCGCCAGCAGCTTACAGACAGGGGATGACACTGAAGCTTTCTTT. The rearrangement uses TRBV5-1 and TRBJ1-1; 8 positions match TRBD1. The V gene end was trimmed by 2 bases and the J gene end by 3 bases; junction bases not matched to a gene: 6. The CDR3 is 15 amino acids. CDR1 is SGHRS and CDR2 is YFSETQ in the germline V gene.

This chain uses TRBV15 with TRBJ1-5; 10 bases are a match to TRBD1. Unmatched junction bases numbered 13, after V lost 5 bases and J lost 9 bases. There are 16 residues in the CDR3. Looked up from germline, CDR1 is LNHNV and CDR2 is YYDKDF (reference sequence). The CDR3 is CATSGLEPGQGRPQHF. DNA for the CDR3: TGTGCCACCAGCGGACTTGAACCGGGACAGGGGCGGCCCCAGCATTTT.

The gene calls are TRBV3-1 (or the pseudogene TRBV3-2) and TRBJ1-1; possibly TRBD1 for D (6 bases). V lost 1 base to trimming and J lost 5 bases, with 11 bases between them. CDR3 size: 14 residues. Per the germline V gene, CDR1 is LGHDT and CDR2 is YNNKEL (reference sequence). The CDR3 DNA reads as TGTGCCAGCAGCCAAGGCGGGGGCCGGACTGAAGCTTTCTTT. It encodes CASSQGGGRTEAFF.

The rearrangement uses TRBV6-5 and TRBJ1-5, with D unclear. With 8 bases removed from V and 0 bases from J, the gap between germline ends came to 5 bases. This CDR3 is built from 12 residues. CDR1 is MNHEY, CDR2 SVGAGI, per germline. As DNA, the CDR3 is TGTGCCAGCCTAGGTAGCAATCAGCCCCAGCATTTT. Translating gives CASLGSNQPQHF.

The chain couples TRBV6-1 to TRBJ2-1, with D perhaps TRBD1 (5 bases). Trimming removed 2 bases from V and 5 bases from J, with 13 bases in between. The CDR3 totals 15 residues. The V gene's germline CDR1 is MNHNS and CDR2 SASEGT. The CDR3 DNA reads as TGTGCCAGCAGTGAAAGGAACAGACAGAACAATGAGCAGTTCTTC. Translating it yields CASSERNRQNNEQFF.

The chain combines TRBV6-1 with TRBJ2-7; the match to TRBD2 covers 12 bases. With V trimmed by 1 base and J by 4 bases, 5 bases remained unmatched. The CDR3 loop spans 16 amino acids. The germline V gene encodes CDR1 MNHNS and CDR2 SASEGT. CDR3 protein: CASSEGLAGAGYEQYF. The CDR3 DNA reads as TGTGCCAGCAGTGAAGGACTAGCGGGGGCCGGGTACGAGCAGTACTTC.

The rearrangement joins TRBV15 to TRBJ2-2; possibly TRBD1 for D (6 bases). Between the trimmed V and J ends, which lost 1 base and 0 bases, there was a span of 6 bases. Per the germline V gene, CDR1 is LNHNV and CDR2 is YYDKDF (reference sequence). CDR3 length equals 15 residues. The CDR3: CATSRGTANTGELFF. The CDR3 bases are TGTGCCACCAGCAGAGGGACAGCGAACACCGGGGAGCTGTTTTTT. Together with reference TRBV15 and TRBJ2-2, the CDR3 gives the full variable domain: DAMVIQNPRYQVTQFGKPVTLSCSQTLNHNVMYWYQQKSSQAPKLLFHYYDKDFNNEADTPDNFQSRRPNTSFCFLDIRSPGLGDTAMYLCATSRGTANTGELFFGEGSRLTVL.

The chain employs TRBV24-1 and TRBJ1-2; 7 bases are a match to TRBD1. CDR1 and CDR2 from the germline V gene are KGHDR and SFDVKD. The CDR3 is made up of 14 amino acids. V was clipped by 5 bases and J by 3 bases; unmatched bases: 5. The CDR3 coding sequence is TGTGCCACCAGTGGACAGGGAGACGACTATGGCTACACCTTC. This gives the protein CATSGQGDDYGYTF.

This sequence joins TRBV28 and TRBJ2-3, with 11 nucleotides matching TRBD2. The CDR3 runs to 18 residues. Germline V lookup: CDR1 MDHEN, CDR2 SYDVKM. With V trimmed by 2 bases and J by 0 bases, 7 bases remained unmatched. The CDR3 coding sequence is TGTGCCAGCAGTTTAAAGGCTAGCGGGAGGTCTAGCACAGATACGCAGTATTTT. This encodes CASSLKASGRSSTDTQYF. Combining the CDR3 with reference TRBV28 and TRBJ2-3 gives the whole variable domain DVKVTQSSRYLVKRTGEKVFLECVQDMDHENMFWYRQDPGLGLRLIYFSYDVKMKEKGDIPEGYSVSREKKERFSLILESASTNQTSMYLCASSLKASGRSSTDTQYFGPGTRLTVL.

The gene calls are TRBV2 and TRBJ2-1; TRBD1 is a possible D gene (5 bases). Germline assignment: CDR1 SNHLY and CDR2 FYNNEI. The ends were cut back, 4 bases at V and 0 bases at J, with 10 bases in the middle. The CDR3 loop spans 15 amino acids. For the CDR3, the DNA is TGTGCCAGCAGTGTAAGACAGCGCTCCTACAATGAGCAGTTCTTC. This codes for CASSVRQRSYNEQFF.